This is a list of T cell receptor beta chains from one sample in a study of T cells in Graves' hyperthyroidism and ophthalmopathy. MiXCR, run by TCRdb on the multiplex PCR reads, gives a single entry per CDR3 protein. The table shows 400,000 to 550,000 distinct CDR3 sequences, with roughly a quarter occurring only once. What was sequenced was blood. These receptors originate from a woman aged 25 to 39 with Graves' ophthalmopathy. Both conserved end residues are part of each CDR3. The D gene is left open where the match is weak. Size values are once, few and many counts, or a class for expanded clones, and some rows have none.

>TRBJ2-2|.|many|TRBV4-3
TGCGCCAGCGGCGGGGAGCATACGAACACCGGGGAGCTGTTTTTT
CASGGEHTNTGELFF
>TRBJ1-2|.|many|TRBV11-2
TGTGCCAGCAGCTTGAACAGGGCTCCTCTCTATGGCTACACCTTC
CASSLNRAPLYGYTF
>TRBJ1-2|.|many|TRBV12-3/TRBV12-4
TGTGCCAGCAGTTTAAGGAGGAGGGGCCGGGGCTACACCTTC
CASSLRRRGRGYTF
>TRBJ2-5|.|.|TRBV29-1
TGCAGCGTTGAAGTAGAAGAGACCCAGTACTTC
CSVEVEETQYF
>TRBJ2-7|.|.|TRBV12-3/TRBV12-4
TGTGCCAGCAGTTTACCTGGTCTGGCCTACGAGCAGTACTTC
CASSLPGLAYEQYF
>TRBJ1-5|.|many|TRBV6-2/TRBV6-3
TGTGCCAGCAGCTATGGGTCCGGAGCCCAGCATTTT
CASSYGSGAQHF
>TRBJ2-7|.|.|TRBV5-8
TGTGCCAGCAGCGACGGGGAAAGGCTGTACTTC
CASSDGERLYF
>TRBJ2-7|TRBD1|few|TRBV2
TGTGCCAGCAGCGAATGGGACAGGGGATATGACGAGCAGTACTTC
CASSEWDRGYDEQYF
>TRBJ1-2|.|many|TRBV18
TGTGCCAGCTCACCACCGGGCAGTTCTAACTATGGCTACACCTTC
CASSPPGSSNYGYTF
>TRBJ2-7|.|many|TRBV5-5
TGTGCCAGCAGCCCTGGACCCGGGGCCTACGAGCAGTACTTC
CASSPGPGAYEQYF
>TRBJ2-5|TRBD1|.|TRBV5-1
TGCGCCAGCAGCTTGGAAACCGGGACAGTAGAAGAGACCCAGTACTTC
CASSLETGTVEETQYF
>TRBJ2-7|.|many|TRBV12-3/TRBV12-4
TGTGCCAGCAGTTTAGCAGTGCGCGAGCAGTACTTC
CASSLAVREQYF
>TRBJ1-1|.|.|TRBV12-3/TRBV12-4
TGTGCCAGCAGTTTAACACAGGCGAACACTGAAGCTTTCTTT
CASSLTQANTEAFF
>TRBJ1-1|.|many|TRBV6-2/TRBV6-3
TGTGCCAGCAGTTACTTGGCAGCGAACACTGAAGCTTTCTTT
CASSYLAANTEAFF
>TRBJ2-6|.|many|TRBV19
TGTGCCAGTAAGGCCGGCAGCTCTGGGGCCAACGTCCTGACTTTC
CASKAGSSGANVLTF
>TRBJ2-5|.|many|TRBV11-1
TGTGCCAGCAGCCTCCAAGAGGGGGTGACCCAGTACTTC
CASSLQEGVTQYF
>TRBJ2-7|TRBD1|many|TRBV12-3/TRBV12-4
TGTGCCAGCAAACTGGACAGGGGGCTTGACGAGCAGTACTTC
CASKLDRGLDEQYF
>TRBJ1-2|.|few|TRBV6-1
TGTGCCAGCAGTGAATCCGGGAGAGCCCTTTGGGTTGGCTACACCTTC
CASSESGRALWVGYTF
>TRBJ2-7|.|.|TRBV6-5
TGTGCCATCAGTTTTATTAGCTTCGAGCAGTACTTC
CAISFISFEQYF
>TRBJ2-7|.|.|TRBV6-5
TGTGCCAGCACTTCATCTATGAACGAGCAGTACTTC
CASTSSMNEQYF
>TRBJ1-5|TRBD1|.|TRBV6-1
TGTGCCAGCAGTGAAAGCCAGGGGGCCTCTCAGCCCCAGCATTTT
CASSESQGASQPQHF
>TRBJ1-1|.|.|TRBV2
TGTGCCAGCAATTTAGACGGTCCCCGCGAAGCTTTCTTT
CASNLDGPREAFF